Detailed here is one TCR beta chain. The antigen is undetermined. Noted time point: newly diagnosed GD, antithyroid drugs for less than 3 months. PBMC-extracted RNA yielded the TCR library. This sample is drawn from a study of regulatory T cells in long-lasting Graves disease. Findings and limits, study-wide: Lower TCR diversity was seen in persistent Graves' patients than in newly diagnosed ones.

Assembly of TCR beta libraries relied on iRepertoire HTBI primers together with Arm-PCR of CDR3 regions. TCRdb passed the multiplex PCR reads through MiXCR, listing each CDR3 protein once. The top ten hold roughly 20% of the sample, which has approximately 400,000 distinct CDR3 sequences, around 15% seen once. Trimming took 0 bases from V and 6 from J, leaving 9 bases between them. Per germline, CDR1 SGHDT and CDR2 YYEEEE. The CDR3 length is 13 residues. The chain carries TRBV5-6 and TRBJ1-1; D uncertain. Specimen: peripheral blood mononuclear cells (PBMCs), collected at new diagnosis, from a patient treated with antithyroid drugs. This sequence originates from a female donor with Graves disease. CDR3 coding DNA: TGTGCCAGCAGCTTGGGACCCGGTTCTGAAGCTTTCTTT. It translates to CASSLGPGSEAFF.